Presented here are 12 T cell receptor beta chains from one specimen sequenced in a study of T cell responses to AZD1222 COVID-19 vaccine. Some clones are missing from TCRdb's copy, which holds only in-frame ones; the method was immunoSEQ multiplex PCR. The repertoire includes some 140,000 clones, 90% to 95% of them detected once, and 1.5% to 2% sits in the top ten. The source was peripheral blood, collected on day 0 of AZD1222 vaccination. Receptor source: an adult in good health.

This chain joins TRBV9 and TRBJ1-2; a possible D gene is TRBD1 (5 bases). V shed 0 bases and J shed 2 bases, with 14 bases lying between them. This CDR3 has 16 amino acids. Per the germline V gene, CDR1 is SGDLS and CDR2 is YYNGEE. The CDR3 nucleotides are TGTGCCAGCAGCGTAGTTGGGGTTGGACAAAACTATGGCTACACCTTC. Its protein is CASSVVGVGQNYGYTF. The whole variable domain, remainder taken from reference TRBV9 and TRBJ1-2, is DSGVTQTPKHLITATGQRVTLRCSPRSGDLSVYWYQQSLDQGLQFLIQYYNGEERAKGNILERFSAQQFPDLHSELNLSSLELGDSALYFCASSVVGVGQNYGYTFGSGTRLTVV.

This rearrangement joins TRBV20-1 to TRBJ1-6; D is unclear. Germline-derived CDR1 and CDR2 are DFQATT and SNEGSKA (reference sequence). V lost 3 bases and J 10 bases, leaving 16 bases between the germline ends. This CDR3 contains 14 residues. CDR3 residues: CSASFPGGKSPLHF. CDR3 sequence (DNA): TGCAGTGCTAGTTTTCCTGGCGGGAAATCACCCCTCCACTTT.

The rearrangement links TRBV7-3 to TRBJ1-1, with D perhaps matching TRBD1 (5 bases). Trimming removed 2 bases at V and 4 bases at J, with 11 bases between. Germline values: CDR1 SGHTA, CDR2 FQGTGA. There are 14 residues in the CDR3. In nucleotides, the CDR3 is TGTGCCAGCAGCTTAGGGGACGGAGGCACTGAAGCTTTCTTT. Protein: CASSLGDGGTEAFF.

This sequence joins TRBV18 and TRBJ1-3, with D hard to call. The CDR3 consists of 12 residues. CDR1 is KGHSH, CDR2 LQKENI, per germline. The germline V and J ends were trimmed by 8 bases and 3 bases, with 8 bases remaining between them. The CDR3 DNA reads as TGTGCCAGCAGTCCGGGTGGAAACACCATATATTTT. Translating it yields CASSPGGNTIYF.

The rearrangement joins TRBV19 to TRBJ1-1; D not certain. Germline V lookup: CDR1 LNHDA, CDR2 SQIVND (reference sequence). Trimming stripped 6 bases from V and 3 bases from J, with 5 bases between. The CDR3 length is 11 residues. This chain's CDR3 is CASSEDTEAFF. The DNA for the CDR3 is TGTGCCAGTAGCGAGGACACTGAAGCTTTCTTT.

The genes are TRBV19 and TRBJ2-5; TRBD2 is a possible D gene (6 bases). Germline CDR1 is LNHDA and CDR2 is SQIVND (reference sequence). Trimming removed 3 bases from V and 2 bases from J, with 16 bases in between. The CDR3 has 16 residues. CDR3 sequence reads: CASSIRGGGGQETQYF. CDR3 nucleotides: TGTGCCAGTAGTATCCGAGGCGGTGGGGGGCAAGAGACCCAGTACTTC.

This clone has just a few counts. V and J are TRBV5-1 and TRBJ2-2; tentative D call: TRBD1 (5 bases). Between the trimmed V and J ends, which lost 2 bases and 2 bases, there was a span of 10 bases. The germline gives CDR1 SGHRS, CDR2 YFSETQ. The CDR3 contains 15 residues. DNA of the CDR3: TGCGCCAGCAGCTTAGGGGCTTTAAACACCGGGGAGCTGTTTTTT. Its protein product is CASSLGALNTGELFF.

This chain links TRBV7-9 with TRBJ2-5; D may be TRBD2 (6 bases). CDR3 length: 15 residues. Germline loops: CDR1 SEHNR, CDR2 FQNEAQ (reference sequence). V was clipped by 5 bases and J by 1 base, with 14 bases between them. In DNA, the CDR3 is TGTGCCAGCAGCCAACCACCGGGACTCCAAGAGACCCAGTACTTC. This sequence encodes CASSQPPGLQETQYF. Variable domain in full (rest from reference TRBV7-9 and TRBJ2-5): DTGVSQNPRHKITKRGQNVTFRCDPISEHNRLYWYRQTLGQGPEFLTYFQNEAQLEKSRLLSDRFSAERPKGSFSTLEIQRTEQGDSAMYLCASSQPPGLQETQYFGPGTRLLVL.

CDR3 sequence (DNA): TGTGCCAGCAGCCCTTACAAATCACCTTCCCCCGGGGAGCTGTTTTTT. Translating gives CASSPYKSPSPGELFF. The genes are TRBV6-2 or TRBV6-3 and TRBJ2-2; the D is unclear. The length of the CDR3 is 16 residues. The germline CDR1 and CDR2 sequences are MNHEY and SVGEGT. Trimming removed 6 bases at V and 6 bases at J, with 20 bases between.

This chain uses TRBV6-1 with TRBJ2-1; D not resolved. This CDR3 comprises 15 residues. Deletions cut 2 bases from V and 0 bases from J, with 8 bases between. Germline CDR1 and CDR2: MNHNS and SASEGT. The CDR3 spells CASSELAHSYNEQFF. In DNA form, the CDR3 reads TGTGCCAGCAGTGAATTGGCACACTCCTACAATGAGCAGTTCTTC.

This sequence joins TRBV27 and TRBJ2-2; D possibly corresponds to TRBD1 (6 bases). Trimming cost V 4 bases and J 2 bases, with 11 bases left between them. From germline, CDR1 is MNHEY and CDR2 SMNVEV (reference sequence). The CDR3 runs 15 residues. CDR3 DNA sequence: TGTGCCAGCAGTTGGTACAGGGTTAACACCGGGGAGCTGTTTTTT. It is translated as CASSWYRVNTGELFF.

The chain is built from TRBV5-4 and TRBJ2-2, with no clear D. The germline V gene encodes CDR1 SGHNT and CDR2 YYREEE (reference sequence). The CDR3 runs to 13 residues. V was shortened by 1 base and J by 7 bases, with 8 bases between the two germline ends. CDR3 nucleotide sequence: TGTGCCAGCAGCTTGAGGTCCTACGGGGAGCTGTTTTTT. Its protein is CASSLRSYGELFF.